Reported below is one T cell receptor beta chain. Authors' data handling: Reference gene primers were amplified, and this amplification served to estimate nucleated cell counts. Here immunoSEQ multiplex PCR was the method, and the copy in TCRdb shows in-frame clones only, minus some. The V and J calls and clone size are taken from that table; D and trimming were inferred from the DNA. The data hold some 98,000 clones, with approximately 82% observed a single time. These data come from a study of blood T cell repertoires in COVID-19. Across the study: The United States, Italy and Spain provided the acute and convalescent COVID-19 samples.

The CDR3 spans 15 residues. V lost 1 base and J lost 3, with 12 bases in between. Germline CDR1 reads LNHDA; CDR2 reads SQIVND (reference sequence). The receptor comes from a man aged 55 to 69 with acute or convalescent COVID-19. J is TRBJ1-1 and V is TRBV19; D possibly corresponds to TRBD1 (5 bases). Sequenced material: peripheral blood. The CDR3 spells CASSIGGGGYTEAFF. CDR3 in DNA: TGTGCCAGTAGTATAGGGGGGGGAGGATACACTGAAGCTTTCTTT.